The text below deals with one T cell receptor (beta chain). In the original analysis: Amplification from reference gene primers served as the basis for estimated nucleated cell counts. Assay: immunoSEQ multiplex PCR; the TCRdb copy retains only in-frame clones and omits some. Clone size and the V and J calls come from that table; the DNA yielded D and trimming. The sample carries some 150,000 clones, around 85% recorded once. Per germline, CDR1 MNHEY and CDR2 SMNVEV (reference sequence). The V and J ends lost 5 bases and 4 bases, in that order; junction bases with no gene match: 4. This CDR3 contains 13 residues. The record originates from a study of blood T cell repertoires in COVID-19. Study-wide context: Samples representing acute and convalescent COVID-19 were sourced from the United States, Italy and Spain. PBMCs, B-cell-depleted T cells, or T cells were the source of the cDNA or gDNA that made up the material.

The gene calls are TRBV27 and TRBJ1-2; 7 bases map to TRBD1. Sequencing was done on a sample of peripheral blood. The clonotype comes from a woman in her thirties or forties with active or convalescent COVID-19. CDR3 loop: CASSPTGTYGYTF. CDR3 sequence (DNA): TGTGCCAGCAGTCCGACAGGGACCTATGGCTACACCTTC.